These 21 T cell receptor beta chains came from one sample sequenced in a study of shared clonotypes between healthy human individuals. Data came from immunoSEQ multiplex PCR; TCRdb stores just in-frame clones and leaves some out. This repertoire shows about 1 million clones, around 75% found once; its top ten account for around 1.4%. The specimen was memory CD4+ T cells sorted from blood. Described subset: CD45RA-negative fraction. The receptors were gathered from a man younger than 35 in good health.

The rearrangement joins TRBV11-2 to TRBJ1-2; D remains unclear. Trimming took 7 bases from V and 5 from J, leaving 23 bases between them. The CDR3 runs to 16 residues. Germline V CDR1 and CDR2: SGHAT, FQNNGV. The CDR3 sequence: CASTHGRNSRNYGYTF. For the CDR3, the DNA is TGTGCCAGCACCCATGGCAGGAATTCCAGAAATTATGGCTACACCTTC. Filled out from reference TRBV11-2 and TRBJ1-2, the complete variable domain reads EAGVAQSPRYKIIEKRQSVAFWCNPISGHATLYWYQQILGQGPKLLIQFQNNGVVDDSQLPKDRFSAERLKGVDSTLKIQPAKLEDSAVYLCASTHGRNSRNYGYTFGSGTRLTVV.

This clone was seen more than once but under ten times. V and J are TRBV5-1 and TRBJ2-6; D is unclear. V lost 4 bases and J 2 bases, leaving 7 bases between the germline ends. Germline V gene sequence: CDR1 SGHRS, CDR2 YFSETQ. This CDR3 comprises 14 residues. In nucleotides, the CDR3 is TGCGCCAGCAGCGAACTCCCTGGGGCCAACGTCCTGACTTTC. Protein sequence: CASSELPGANVLTF.

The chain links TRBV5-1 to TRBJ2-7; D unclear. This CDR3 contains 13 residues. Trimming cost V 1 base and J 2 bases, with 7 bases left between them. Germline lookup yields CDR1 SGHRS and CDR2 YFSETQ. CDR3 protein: CASSLLSAYEQYF. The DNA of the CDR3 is TGCGCCAGCAGCTTGCTCAGTGCCTACGAGCAGTACTTC. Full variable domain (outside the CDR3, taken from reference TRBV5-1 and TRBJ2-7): KAGVTQTPRYLIKTRGQQVTLSCSPISGHRSVSWYQQTPGQGLQFLFEYFSETQRNKGNFPGRFSGRQFSNSRSEMNVSTLELGDSALYLCASSLLSAYEQYFGPGTRLTVT.

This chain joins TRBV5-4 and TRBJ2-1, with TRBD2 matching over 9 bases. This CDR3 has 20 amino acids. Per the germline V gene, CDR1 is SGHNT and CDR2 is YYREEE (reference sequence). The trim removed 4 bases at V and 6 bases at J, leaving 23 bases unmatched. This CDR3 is CASSPRRGSGSASFSNEQFF. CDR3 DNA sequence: TGTGCCAGCAGCCCGAGAAGGGGTAGCGGGAGCGCTAGTTTTAGCAATGAGCAGTTCTTC.

CDR3 residues: CASSLAIGASGANVLTF. In DNA form, the CDR3 reads TGTGCCAGCAGCTTAGCGATAGGGGCATCTGGGGCCAACGTCCTGACTTTC. The V call is TRBV7-2, the J call TRBJ2-6, with D possibly being TRBD1 (5 bases). There are 17 residues in the CDR3. CDR1 SGHTA and CDR2 FQGNSA come from the germline V gene. Between the trimmed V and J ends, which lost 0 bases and 1 base, there was a span of 10 bases.

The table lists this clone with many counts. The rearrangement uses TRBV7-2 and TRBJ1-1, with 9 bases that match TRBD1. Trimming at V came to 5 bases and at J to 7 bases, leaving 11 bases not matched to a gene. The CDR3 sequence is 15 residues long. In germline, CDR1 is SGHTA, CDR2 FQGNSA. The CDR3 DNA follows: TGTGCCAGCAGCAAACCGGGACAGGGAGTGATTGAAGCTTTCTTT. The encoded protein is CASSKPGQGVIEAFF.

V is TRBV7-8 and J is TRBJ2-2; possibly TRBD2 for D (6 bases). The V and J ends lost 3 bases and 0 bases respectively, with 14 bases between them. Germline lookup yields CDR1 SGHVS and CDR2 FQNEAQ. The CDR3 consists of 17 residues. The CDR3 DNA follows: TGTGCCAGCAGCTTCGCCGGCGGGACTTCGAACACCGGGGAGCTGTTTTTT. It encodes CASSFAGGTSNTGELFF.

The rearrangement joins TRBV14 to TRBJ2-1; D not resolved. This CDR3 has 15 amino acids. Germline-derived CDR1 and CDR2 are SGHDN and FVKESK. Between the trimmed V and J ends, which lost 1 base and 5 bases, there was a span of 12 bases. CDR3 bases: TGTGCCAGCAGCCAAGTCGGCGGTTCGGACAATGAGCAGTTCTTC. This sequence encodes CASSQVGGSDNEQFF.

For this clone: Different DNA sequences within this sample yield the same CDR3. The CDR3 loop is CASSLGGGETQYF. The CDR3, as DNA: TGCGCCAGCAGCCTGGGGGGTGGAGAGACCCAGTACTTC. V and J are TRBV5-1 and TRBJ2-5; a weak D match, TRBD2 (6 bases). Trimming stripped 4 bases from V and 4 bases from J, with 11 bases between. Germline CDR1 is SGHRS and CDR2 is YFSETQ. CDR3 length: 13 amino acids.

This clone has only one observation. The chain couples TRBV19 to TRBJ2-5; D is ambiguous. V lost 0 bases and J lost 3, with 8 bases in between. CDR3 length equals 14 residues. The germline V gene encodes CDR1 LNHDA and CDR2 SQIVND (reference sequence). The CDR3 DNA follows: TGTGCCAGTAGTATAGAGGGCAGAAAAGAGACCCAGTACTTC. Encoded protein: CASSIEGRKETQYF.

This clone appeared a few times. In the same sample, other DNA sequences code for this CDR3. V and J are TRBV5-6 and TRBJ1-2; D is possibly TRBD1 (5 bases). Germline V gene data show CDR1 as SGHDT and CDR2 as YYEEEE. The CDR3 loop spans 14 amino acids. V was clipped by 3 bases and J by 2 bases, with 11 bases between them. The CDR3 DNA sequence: TGTGCCAGCAGCTCCCAGGGAAACAACTATGGCTACACCTTC. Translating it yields CASSSQGNNYGYTF.

CDR3 nucleotide sequence: TGCAGCGTTGAAGGCCAGGTTAACTATGGCTACACCTTC. It is translated as CSVEGQVNYGYTF. The chain recombines TRBV29-1 with TRBJ1-2; D call uncertain. The CDR3 has 13 residues. V dropped 1 base and J dropped 1 base, with 7 bases sitting between them. CDR1 and CDR2 from the germline V gene are SQVTM and ANQGSEA.

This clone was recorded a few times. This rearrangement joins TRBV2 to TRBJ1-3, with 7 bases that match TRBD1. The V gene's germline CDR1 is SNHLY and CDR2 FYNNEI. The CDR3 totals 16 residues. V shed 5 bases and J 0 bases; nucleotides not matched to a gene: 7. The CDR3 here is CASSRDRQSSGNTIYF. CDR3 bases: TGTGCCAGCAGTCGGGACAGACAAAGCTCTGGAAACACCATATATTTT.

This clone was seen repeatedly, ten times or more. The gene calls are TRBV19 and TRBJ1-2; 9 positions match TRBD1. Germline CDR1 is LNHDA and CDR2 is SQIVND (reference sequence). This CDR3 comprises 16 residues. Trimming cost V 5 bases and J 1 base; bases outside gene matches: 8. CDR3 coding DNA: TGTGCCAGTAGTCCAACGGGACAGGGAGTTAACTATGGCTACACCTTC. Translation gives CASSPTGQGVNYGYTF.

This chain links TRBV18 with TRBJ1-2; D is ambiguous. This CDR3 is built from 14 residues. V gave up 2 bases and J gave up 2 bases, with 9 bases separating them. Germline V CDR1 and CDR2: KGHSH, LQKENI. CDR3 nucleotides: TGTGCCAGCTCACCAGGGTACGGAAACTATGGCTACACCTTC. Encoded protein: CASSPGYGNYGYTF.

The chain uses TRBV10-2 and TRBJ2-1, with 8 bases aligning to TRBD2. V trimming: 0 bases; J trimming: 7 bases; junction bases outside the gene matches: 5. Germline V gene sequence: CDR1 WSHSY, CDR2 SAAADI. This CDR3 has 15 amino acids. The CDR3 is CASSESAGGRNEQFF. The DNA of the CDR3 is TGCGCCAGCAGTGAGTCGGCGGGAGGACGGAATGAGCAGTTCTTC.

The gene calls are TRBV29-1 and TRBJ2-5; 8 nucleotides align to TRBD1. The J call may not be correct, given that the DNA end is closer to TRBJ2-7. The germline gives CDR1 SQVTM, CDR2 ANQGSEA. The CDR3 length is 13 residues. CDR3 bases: TGCAGCGTTGTGGACAGGGCCCCCTACGAGCAGTACTTC. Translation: CSVVDRAPYEQYF.

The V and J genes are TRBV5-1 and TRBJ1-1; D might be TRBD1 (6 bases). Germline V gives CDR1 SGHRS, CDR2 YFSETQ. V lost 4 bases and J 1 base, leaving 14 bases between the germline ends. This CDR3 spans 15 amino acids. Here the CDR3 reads CASSSEGHSNTEAFF. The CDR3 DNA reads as TGCGCCAGCAGCAGCGAGGGACACTCGAACACTGAAGCTTTCTTT.

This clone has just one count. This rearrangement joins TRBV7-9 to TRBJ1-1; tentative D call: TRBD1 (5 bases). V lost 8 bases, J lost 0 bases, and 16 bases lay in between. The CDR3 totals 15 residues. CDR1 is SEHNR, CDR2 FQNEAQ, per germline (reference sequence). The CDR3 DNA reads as TGTGCCAGCCTCTACGGGGCGTCCCTGAACACTGAAGCTTTCTTT. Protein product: CASLYGASLNTEAFF.

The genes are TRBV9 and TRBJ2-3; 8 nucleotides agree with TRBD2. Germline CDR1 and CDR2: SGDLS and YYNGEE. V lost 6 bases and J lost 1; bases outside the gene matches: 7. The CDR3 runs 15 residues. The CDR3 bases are TGTGCCAGCACCCCGACTAGCGCGGGCACAGATACGCAGTATTTT. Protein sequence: CASTPTSAGTDTQYF.

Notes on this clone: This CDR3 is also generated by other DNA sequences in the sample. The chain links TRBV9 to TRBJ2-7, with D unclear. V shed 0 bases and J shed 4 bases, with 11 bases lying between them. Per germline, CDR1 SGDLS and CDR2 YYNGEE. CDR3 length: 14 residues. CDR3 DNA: TGTGCCAGCAGCGTAGGGGTCTCTACGTACGAGCAGTACTTC. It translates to CASSVGVSTYEQYF.